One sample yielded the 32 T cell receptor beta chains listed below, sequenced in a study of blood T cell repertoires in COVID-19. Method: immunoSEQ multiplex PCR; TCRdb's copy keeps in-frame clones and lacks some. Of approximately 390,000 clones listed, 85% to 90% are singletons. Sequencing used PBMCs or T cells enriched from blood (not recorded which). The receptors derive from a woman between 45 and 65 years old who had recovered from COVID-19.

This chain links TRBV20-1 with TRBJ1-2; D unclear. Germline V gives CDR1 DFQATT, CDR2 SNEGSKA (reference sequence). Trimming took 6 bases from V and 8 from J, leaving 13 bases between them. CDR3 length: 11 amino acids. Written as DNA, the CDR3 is TGCAGTGCCGTGCGAGAAAAGGGCTACACCTTC. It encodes CSAVREKGYTF.

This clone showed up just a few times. DNA for the CDR3: TGTGCCACCAGCAGTCAAAGGACTAGCGGGGGGTACGAGCAGTACTTC. Its protein is CATSSQRTSGGYEQYF. This chain connects TRBV15 to TRBJ2-7, with 14 bases aligning to TRBD2. The trim removed 3 bases at V and 4 bases at J, leaving 5 bases unmatched. The germline CDR1 and CDR2 sequences are LNHNV and YYDKDF (reference sequence). The CDR3 runs 16 residues. The whole variable domain, filled in from reference TRBV15 and TRBJ2-7, reads DAMVIQNPRYQVTQFGKPVTLSCSQTLNHNVMYWYQQKSSQAPKLLFHYYDKDFNNEADTPDNFQSRRPNTSFCFLDIRSPGLGDTAMYLCATSSQRTSGGYEQYFGPGTRLTVT.

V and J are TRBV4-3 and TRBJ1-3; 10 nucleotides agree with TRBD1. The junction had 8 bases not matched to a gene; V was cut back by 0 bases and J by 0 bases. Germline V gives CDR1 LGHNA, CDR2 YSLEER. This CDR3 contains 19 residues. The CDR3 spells CASSQEFGTGDYSGNTIYF. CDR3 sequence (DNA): TGCGCCAGCAGCCAAGAATTCGGGACAGGGGATTACTCTGGAAACACCATATATTTT.

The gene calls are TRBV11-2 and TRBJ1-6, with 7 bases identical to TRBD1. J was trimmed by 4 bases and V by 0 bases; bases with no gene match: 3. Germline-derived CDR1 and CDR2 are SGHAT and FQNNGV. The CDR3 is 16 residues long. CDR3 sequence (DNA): TGTGCCAGCAGCTTAGAGGCAGGGGGATATAATTCACCCCTCCACTTT. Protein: CASSLEAGGYNSPLHF.

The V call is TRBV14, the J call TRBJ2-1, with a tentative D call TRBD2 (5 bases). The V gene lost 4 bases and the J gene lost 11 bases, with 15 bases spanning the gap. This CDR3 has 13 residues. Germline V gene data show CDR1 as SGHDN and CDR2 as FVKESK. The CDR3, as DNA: TGTGCCAGCAGCCCTTGGTGGTGGACTCAGCAGTTCTTC. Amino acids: CASSPWWWTQQFF.

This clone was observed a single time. The CDR3 DNA reads TGTGCCAGCAGTGACAGTTACAATGAGCAGTTCTTC. The encoded protein is CASSDSYNEQFF. The J gene is TRBJ2-1, the V gene TRBV2; D not resolved. Germline values: CDR1 SNHLY, CDR2 FYNNEI. The CDR3 extends over 12 amino acids. The V and J ends lost 3 bases and 4 bases respectively, with 4 bases between them.

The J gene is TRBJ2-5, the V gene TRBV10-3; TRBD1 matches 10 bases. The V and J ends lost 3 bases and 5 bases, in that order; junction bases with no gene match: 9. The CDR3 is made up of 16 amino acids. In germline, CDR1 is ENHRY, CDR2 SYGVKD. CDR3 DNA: TGTGCCATCAGTGACTTGGACAGGGGGACCCGGGAGACCCAGTACTTC. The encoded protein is CAISDLDRGTRETQYF.

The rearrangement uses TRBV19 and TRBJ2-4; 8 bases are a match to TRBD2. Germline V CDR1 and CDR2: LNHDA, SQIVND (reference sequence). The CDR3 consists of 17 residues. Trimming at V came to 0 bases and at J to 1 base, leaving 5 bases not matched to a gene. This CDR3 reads CASSIELAEGAKNIQYF. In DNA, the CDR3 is TGTGCCAGTAGTATAGAACTAGCGGAGGGGGCCAAAAACATTCAGTACTTC.

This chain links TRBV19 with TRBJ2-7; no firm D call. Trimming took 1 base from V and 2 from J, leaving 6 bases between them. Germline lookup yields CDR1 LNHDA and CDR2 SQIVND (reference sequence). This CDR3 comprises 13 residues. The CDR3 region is CASSIGRPYEQYF. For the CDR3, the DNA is TGTGCCAGTAGTATAGGGAGACCCTACGAGCAGTACTTC.

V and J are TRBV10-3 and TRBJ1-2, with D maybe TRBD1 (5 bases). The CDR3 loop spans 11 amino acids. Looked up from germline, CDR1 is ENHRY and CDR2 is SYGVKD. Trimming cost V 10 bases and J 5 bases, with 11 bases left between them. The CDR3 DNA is TGTGCCACCTCGACAGAGTATGGCTACACCTTC. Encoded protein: CATSTEYGYTF.

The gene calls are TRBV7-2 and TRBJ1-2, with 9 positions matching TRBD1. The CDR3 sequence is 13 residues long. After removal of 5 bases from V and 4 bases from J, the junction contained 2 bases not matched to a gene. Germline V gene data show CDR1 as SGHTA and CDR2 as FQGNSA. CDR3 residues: CASSRDRAYGYTF. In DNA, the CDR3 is TGTGCCAGCAGCCGGGACAGGGCCTATGGCTACACCTTC.

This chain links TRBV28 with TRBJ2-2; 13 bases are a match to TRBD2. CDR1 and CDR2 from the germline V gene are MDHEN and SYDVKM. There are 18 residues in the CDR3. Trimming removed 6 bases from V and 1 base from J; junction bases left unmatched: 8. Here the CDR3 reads CASRGRGLAGRNTGELFF. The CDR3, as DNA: TGTGCCAGCAGGGGGCGGGGACTAGCGGGGAGGAACACCGGGGAGCTGTTTTTT.

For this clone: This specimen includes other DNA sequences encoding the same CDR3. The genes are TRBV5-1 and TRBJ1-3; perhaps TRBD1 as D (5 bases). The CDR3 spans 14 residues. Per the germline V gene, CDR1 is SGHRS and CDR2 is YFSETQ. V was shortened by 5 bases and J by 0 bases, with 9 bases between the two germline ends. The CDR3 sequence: CASSLDNSGNTIYF. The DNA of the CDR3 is TGCGCCAGCAGTCTGGACAACTCTGGAAACACCATATATTTT.

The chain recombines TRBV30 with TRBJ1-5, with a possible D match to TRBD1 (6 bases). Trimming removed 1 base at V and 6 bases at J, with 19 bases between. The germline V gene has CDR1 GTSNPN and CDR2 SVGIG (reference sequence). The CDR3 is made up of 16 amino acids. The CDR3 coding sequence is TGTGCCTGGAGTGCTGCGGGGGTCGGAGGGGGTCAGCCCCAGCATTTT. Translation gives CAWSAAGVGGGQPQHF.

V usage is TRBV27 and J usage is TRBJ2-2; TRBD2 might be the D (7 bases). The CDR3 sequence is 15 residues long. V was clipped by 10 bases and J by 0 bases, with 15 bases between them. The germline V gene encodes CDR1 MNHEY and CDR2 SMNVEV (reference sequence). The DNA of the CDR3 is TGTGCCATAGGGGAAGGGGGGGCGAACACCGGGGAGCTGTTTTTT. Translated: CAIGEGGANTGELFF.

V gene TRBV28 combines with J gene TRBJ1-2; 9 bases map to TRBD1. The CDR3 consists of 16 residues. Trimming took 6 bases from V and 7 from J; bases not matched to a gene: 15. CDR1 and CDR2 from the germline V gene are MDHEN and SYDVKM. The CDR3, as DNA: TGTGCCAGCAGGCCCGCTGTGGGACAGGGTAGGGGTGGCTACACCTTC. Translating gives CASRPAVGQGRGGYTF.

CDR3 region: CAWSVQTVSGNTIYF. CDR3 DNA sequence: TGTGCCTGGAGTGTACAGACGGTCTCTGGAAACACCATATATTTT. The chain uses TRBV30 and TRBJ1-3, with D hard to call. Germline-derived CDR1 and CDR2 are GTSNPN and SVGIG (reference sequence). Deletions cut 0 bases from V and 0 bases from J, with 9 bases between. CDR3 length: 15 residues.

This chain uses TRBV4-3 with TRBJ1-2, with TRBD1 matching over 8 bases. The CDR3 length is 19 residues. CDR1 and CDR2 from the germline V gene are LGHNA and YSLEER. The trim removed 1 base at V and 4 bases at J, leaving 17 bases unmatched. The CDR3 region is CASSQGQGSRATSLYGYTF. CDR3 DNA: TGCGCCAGCAGCCAAGGACAGGGGTCCCGCGCGACCTCTCTCTATGGCTACACCTTC.

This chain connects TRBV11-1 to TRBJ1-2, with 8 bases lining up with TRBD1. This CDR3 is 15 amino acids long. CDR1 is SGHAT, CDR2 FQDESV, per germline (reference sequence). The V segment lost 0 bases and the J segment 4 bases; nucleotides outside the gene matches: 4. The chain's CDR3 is CASSLAGDRGYGYTF. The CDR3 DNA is TGTGCCAGCAGCTTAGCCGGTGACAGGGGCTATGGCTACACCTTC.

CDR3 coding DNA: TGTGCCAGCAGTTGGTTAGCGGGGGGCCTTTACAATGAGCAGTTCTTC. Translation: CASSWLAGGLYNEQFF. The chain is built from TRBV6-2 or TRBV6-3 and TRBJ2-1; 10 nucleotides line up with TRBD2. CDR3 length equals 16 residues. Germline V CDR1 and CDR2: MNHEY, SVGEGT. V was pared by 4 bases and J by 4 bases, with 7 bases of the junction left unmatched.

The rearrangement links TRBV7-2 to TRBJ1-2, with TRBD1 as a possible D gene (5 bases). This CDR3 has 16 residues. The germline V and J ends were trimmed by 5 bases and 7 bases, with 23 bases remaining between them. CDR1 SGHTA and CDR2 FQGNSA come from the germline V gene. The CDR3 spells CASSLAQGIEAFGYTF. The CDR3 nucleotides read TGTGCCAGCAGCCTGGCCCAGGGAATCGAAGCTTTTGGCTACACCTTC.

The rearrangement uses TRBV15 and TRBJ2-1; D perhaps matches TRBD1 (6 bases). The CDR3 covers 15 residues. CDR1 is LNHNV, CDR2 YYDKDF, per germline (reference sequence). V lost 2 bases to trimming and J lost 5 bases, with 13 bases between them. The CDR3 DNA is TGTGCCACCAGCAGATTCGGGACATTGAACAATGAGCAGTTCTTC. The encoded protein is CATSRFGTLNNEQFF.

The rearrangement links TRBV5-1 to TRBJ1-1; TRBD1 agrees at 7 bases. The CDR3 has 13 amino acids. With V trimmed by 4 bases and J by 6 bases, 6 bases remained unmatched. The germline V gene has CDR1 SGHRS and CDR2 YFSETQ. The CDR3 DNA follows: TGCGCCAGCAGCGTAGACAGGGTCGCTGAAGCTTTCTTT. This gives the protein CASSVDRVAEAFF.

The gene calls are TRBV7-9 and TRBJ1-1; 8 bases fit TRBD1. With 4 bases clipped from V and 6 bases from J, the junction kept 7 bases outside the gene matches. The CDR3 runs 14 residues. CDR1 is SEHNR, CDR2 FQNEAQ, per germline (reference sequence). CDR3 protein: CASSSYRGQAEAFF. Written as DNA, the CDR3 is TGTGCCAGCAGCTCCTACAGGGGACAGGCTGAAGCTTTCTTT.

Written as DNA, the CDR3 is TGTGCCAGCAGCGTGGGACAGGGAGGTCAGCCCCAGCATTTT. Protein product: CASSVGQGGQPQHF. The chain joins TRBV5-6 to TRBJ1-5, with 9 bases identical to TRBD1. The V gene's germline CDR1 is SGHDT and CDR2 YYEEEE. There are 14 residues in the CDR3. V shed 4 bases and J 6 bases; nucleotides not matched to a gene: 5.

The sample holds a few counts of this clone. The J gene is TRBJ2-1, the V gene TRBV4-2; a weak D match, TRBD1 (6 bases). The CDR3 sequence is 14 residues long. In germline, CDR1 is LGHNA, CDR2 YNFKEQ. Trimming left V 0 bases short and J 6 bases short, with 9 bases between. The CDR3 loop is CASSQETGSNEQFF. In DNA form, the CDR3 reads TGTGCCAGCAGCCAAGAAACAGGGAGCAATGAGCAGTTCTTC.

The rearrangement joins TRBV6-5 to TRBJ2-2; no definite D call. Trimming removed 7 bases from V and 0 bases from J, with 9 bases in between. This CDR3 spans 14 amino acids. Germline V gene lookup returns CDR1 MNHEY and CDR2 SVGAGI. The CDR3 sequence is CASMAPANTGELFF. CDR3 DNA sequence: TGTGCCAGCATGGCCCCCGCGAACACCGGGGAGCTGTTTTTT.

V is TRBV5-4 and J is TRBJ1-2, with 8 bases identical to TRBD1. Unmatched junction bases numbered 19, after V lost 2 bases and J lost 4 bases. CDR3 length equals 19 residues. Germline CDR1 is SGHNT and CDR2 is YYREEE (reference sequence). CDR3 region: CASSFPPVGTGHVVYGYTF. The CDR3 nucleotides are TGTGCCAGCAGCTTCCCTCCTGTCGGGACAGGCCACGTAGTCTATGGCTACACCTTC.

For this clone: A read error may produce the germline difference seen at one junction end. The DNA for the CDR3 is TGCAGCGTGGAGGACAGAGACTTT. As protein: CSVEDRDF. This chain joins TRBV29-1 and TRBJ1-1; tentative D call: TRBD1 (6 bases). The CDR3 runs 8 residues. Looked up from germline, CDR1 is SQVTM and CDR2 is ANQGSEA.

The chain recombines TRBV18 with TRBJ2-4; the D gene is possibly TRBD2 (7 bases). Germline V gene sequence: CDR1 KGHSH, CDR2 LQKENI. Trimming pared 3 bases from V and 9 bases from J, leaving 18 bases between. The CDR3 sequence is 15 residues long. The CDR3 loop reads CASSPVGGAMSIQYF. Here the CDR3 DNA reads TGTGCCAGCTCACCCGTGGGGGGGGCCATGAGCATTCAGTACTTC.

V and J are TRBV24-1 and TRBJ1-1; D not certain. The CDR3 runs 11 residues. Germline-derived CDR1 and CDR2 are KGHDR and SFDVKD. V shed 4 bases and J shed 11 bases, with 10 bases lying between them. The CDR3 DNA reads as TGTGCCACCAGTGACCCTCCTTTGGCTTTCTTT. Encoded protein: CATSDPPLAFF.

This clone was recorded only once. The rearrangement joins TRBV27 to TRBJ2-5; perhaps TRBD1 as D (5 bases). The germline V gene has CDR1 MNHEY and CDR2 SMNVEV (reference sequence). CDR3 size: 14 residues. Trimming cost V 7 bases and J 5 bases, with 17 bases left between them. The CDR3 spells CASTPTAPHETQYF. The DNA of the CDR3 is TGTGCCAGCACCCCGACAGCTCCTCACGAGACCCAGTACTTC.